This T cell receptor (beta chain) was recovered during a study of memory CD4+ T cells and cytomegalovirus serostatus. Background on the study: Of the healthy Belgian adults, several were CMV seropositive and 20 to 30 seronegative.

The germline V gene encodes CDR1 SQVTM and CDR2 ANQGSEA. The V and J ends lost 3 bases and 0 bases respectively, with 15 bases between them. The CDR3 extends over 17 amino acids. Single viable CD3+CD4+CD8-CD45RO+ cells were sorted as the memory CD4+ T cells. Sequencing was performed with immunoSEQ multiplex PCR; in TCRdb, only in-frame clones are kept and a portion is missing. The sample has 80,000 to 100,000 clones, approximately 80% seen once. The clonotype originates from an adult in good health and CMV-seropositive. The sample was memory CD4+ T cells from blood. The rearrangement uses TRBV29-1 and TRBJ2-6, with unresolved D. CDR3: CSVETSSMSSGANVLTF. The DNA for the CDR3 is TGCAGCGTTGAGACCAGTAGTATGAGCTCTGGGGCCAACGTCCTGACTTTC.